The 13 T cell receptor beta chains given below trace back to one sample, sequenced in a study of shared T cell receptors in the human thymus. Sequencing was performed with immunoSEQ multiplex PCR; in TCRdb, only in-frame clones are kept and a portion is missing. Of some 700,000 clones listed, approximately 87% were seen once; the top ten hold about 0.01%. This sample was also put to use in a study of human thymus T cells.

The sequenced sample consisted of thymocytes. These receptors came from a boy under two years old with a congenital heart defect.

The V gene is TRBV5-1, the J gene TRBJ2-5; tentatively, D is TRBD1 (5 bases). The V gene's germline CDR1 is SGHRS and CDR2 YFSETQ. The CDR3 sequence is 17 residues long. V gave up 5 bases and J gave up 0 bases, with 20 bases separating them. This CDR3 is CASRLPTDGAYQETQYF. The CDR3 DNA is TGCGCCAGCAGGCTCCCCACCGATGGGGCCTACCAAGAGACCCAGTACTTC.

J is TRBJ2-1 and V is TRBV7-9, with TRBD2 identical over 12 bases. There are 16 residues in the CDR3. After removal of 5 bases from V and 6 bases from J, the junction contained 8 bases not matched to a gene. Per the germline V gene, CDR1 is SEHNR and CDR2 is FQNEAQ (reference sequence). DNA of the CDR3: TGTGCCAGCAGCGGGACTAGCGGGTTTAGGGGCAATGAGCAGTTCTTC. Translated: CASSGTSGFRGNEQFF.

The chain uses TRBV7-9 and TRBJ2-1; 8 bases match TRBD2. The CDR3 is 16 amino acids. CDR1 is SEHNR and CDR2 is FQNEAQ in the germline V gene (reference sequence). With 5 bases clipped from V and 0 bases from J, the junction kept 6 bases outside the gene matches. The CDR3 DNA sequence: TGTGCCAGCAGCCCTGAGCGGGAGATCTCCTACAATGAGCAGTTCTTC. Its protein is CASSPEREISYNEQFF.

This clone was counted once. The V call is TRBV6-5, the J call TRBJ2-7; D is unresolved. CDR1 is MNHEY and CDR2 is SVGAGI in the germline V gene. This CDR3 region has 14 residues. V shed 0 bases and J shed 2 bases, with 8 bases lying between them. Here the CDR3 DNA reads TGTGCCAGCAGTTACTCGACAAAAACCTACGAGCAGTACTTC. It translates to CASSYSTKTYEQYF.

The chain is built from TRBV28 and TRBJ2-3; 9 bases agree with TRBD1. Germline-derived CDR1 and CDR2 are MDHEN and SYDVKM. After removal of 3 bases from V and 0 bases from J, the junction contained 16 bases not matched to a gene. This CDR3 has 20 amino acids. Written as DNA, the CDR3 is TGTGCCAGCAGTTTCCTGGGGCACAGGGGGCGCCGCCCCAGCACAGATACGCAGTATTTT. Protein product: CASSFLGHRGRRPSTDTQYF. Full variable domain (rest looked up from reference TRBV28 and TRBJ2-3): DVKVTQSSRYLVKRTGEKVFLECVQDMDHENMFWYRQDPGLGLRLIYFSYDVKMKEKGDIPEGYSVSREKKERFSLILESASTNQTSMYLCASSFLGHRGRRPSTDTQYFGPGTRLTVL.

This chain connects TRBV19 to TRBJ1-5; no clear D gene. Germline V gene sequence: CDR1 LNHDA, CDR2 SQIVND (reference sequence). V lost 4 bases and J lost 9, with 13 bases in between. The CDR3 is 13 amino acids. In nucleotides, the CDR3 is TGTGCCAGTAGTAGCGACGCTGAGGGGCCCCAGCATTTT. It is translated as CASSSDAEGPQHF.

V and J are TRBV15 and TRBJ2-3; TRBD2 aligns across 10 bases. This CDR3 region has 19 residues. With 0 bases clipped from V and 1 base from J, the junction kept 10 bases outside the gene matches. Germline assignment: CDR1 LNHNV and CDR2 YYDKDF (reference sequence). CDR3 region: CATSRDPPSGSLGTDTQYF. The CDR3 DNA reads TGTGCCACCAGCAGAGACCCCCCTAGCGGGAGTCTCGGCACAGATACGCAGTATTTT.

The chain uses TRBV5-1 and TRBJ2-1, with 14 bases identical to TRBD2. V lost 4 bases to trimming and J lost 9 bases; unmatched junction nucleotides: 6. Germline V gene lookup returns CDR1 SGHRS and CDR2 YFSETQ. There are 15 residues in the CDR3. The CDR3 region is CASSPGTSGRSEQFF. CDR3 bases: TGCGCCAGCAGCCCGGGGACTAGCGGGAGATCTGAGCAGTTCTTC.

The rearrangement links TRBV4-3 to TRBJ2-3, with a weak D call TRBD1 (6 bases). The length of the CDR3 is 13 residues. Germline lookup yields CDR1 LGHNA and CDR2 YSLEER. Trimming stripped 6 bases from V and 5 bases from J, with 12 bases between. CDR3 in DNA: TGCGCCAGCAGTCCTAAGGGGGAAGATACGCAGTATTTT. It codes for CASSPKGEDTQYF.

The rearrangement joins TRBV4-3 to TRBJ2-2; 15 positions agree with TRBD2. The J segment lost 5 bases and the V segment lost 4 bases, leaving 11 bases of the junction unmatched. This CDR3 region has 19 residues. Per the germline V gene, CDR1 is LGHNA and CDR2 is YSLEER. DNA for the CDR3: TGCGCCAGCAGCCCCTGGCACAAGGGACTAGCGGGAGGTACCGGGGAGCTGTTTTTT. It codes for CASSPWHKGLAGGTGELFF.

The chain joins TRBV7-6 to TRBJ2-1, with 12 positions matching TRBD2. The length of the CDR3 is 17 residues. Germline V gene lookup returns CDR1 SGHVS and CDR2 FNYEAQ. V lost 2 bases to trimming and J lost 7 bases; unmatched junction nucleotides: 9. This CDR3 is CASSLFGATSGRNEQFF. The CDR3 nucleotides are TGTGCCAGCAGCTTATTCGGCGCAACTAGCGGGAGGAATGAGCAGTTCTTC.

The rearrangement uses TRBV30 and TRBJ1-1; D unclear. Trimming pared 0 bases from V and 8 bases from J, leaving 13 bases between. In germline, CDR1 is GTSNPN, CDR2 SVGIG (reference sequence). This CDR3 contains 13 residues. The CDR3 loop is CAWSVISNSEAFF. Here the CDR3 DNA reads TGTGCCTGGAGTGTAATCTCCAACAGCGAAGCTTTCTTT.

Comment on this clone: Because it lacks the conserved phenylalanine or tryptophan at the end, this CDR3 is likely a read error. Because the CDR3's place on the DNA is in doubt, the DNA is left out and the CDR3 is given as listed by TCRdb. The rearrangement links TRBV23-1 to TRBJ1-2. TRBV23-1 qualifies as an ORF whose function is uncertain. The CDR3 adds up to 10 amino acids, both ends counted. The CDR3 sequence is CASSQCGSPL.